This entry features one T cell receptor (beta chain) sequence. The antigen it binds to is not known. The junction differs from germline at one of its ends, possibly a read error. TCR beta CDR3 regions were sequenced from DNA using the immunoSEQ Assay. In the paper's pipeline: T cell density was computed as TCR beta template counts normalized to usable DNA estimated by amplifying housekeeping genes. Richness was estimated using the preseqR package, with extrapolation to 400,000 templates for PBMC samples and to 120,000 templates for tissue samples. Clonality was defined by subtracting Pielou's evenness from one. Tissue-enriched TCRs were identified through differential abundance testing performed on productive amino-acid clonotypes, with a minimum total count of 5 and an alpha of 0.1. The Jaccard Index and the Morisita Overlap Index were used to measure repertoire overlap between compartments. GLIPH grouped TCR beta CDR3s together with public tetramer-defined viral CDR3s, and a viral motif had to include at least three viral sequences and show V-gene enrichment. Entries here come from immuneACCESS through TCRdb and include only in-frame sequences with V and J called. Some clones fail to appear in such tables; in the studies checked, an unresolved V gene covers under half of the shortfall, and the cause of the remainder is unknown. That table gives V, J and clone size, and the DNA gave D and trimming. Within this sample are around 39,000 clones, with 88% of them counted one time only. The ten largest clonotypes hold less than 3.5% of the sample.

These data originate in a study of T cells in localized non-small cell lung cancer (TCRdb year 2020). About the study as a whole: T cell repertoires of 200 to 300 early-stage NSCLC patients were analyzed, with tumors being compared against uninvolved tumor-adjacent lungs. All 250 or so NSCLC patients in the cohort were treatment-naive and had localized lung tumors that were resected. NSCLC patients had a mean age of approximately 66 years, and 129 were male and around 99 female.

At diagnosis, peripheral blood, uninvolved tumor-adjacent lung and tumor were collected and stored as a combination of fresh-frozen and FFPE material. For TCR repertoire profiling, the blood samples were analyzed as peripheral blood mononuclear cells. Sequences SGHVS (CDR1) and FQNEAQ (CDR2) are obtained from the germline V gene. The CDR3 covers 14 residues, taking in both the cysteine and the phenylalanine. The DNA shown is the 42-base CDR3, in frame from base 1. The paper's findings and limits, for the study overall: Because multi-region tumor sequencing was not done, intratumor heterogeneity could not be ruled out. A median of roughly 60 of the top 100 tumor clones were detected in paired uninvolved adjacent lung, and under 30 of these tumor clones were also found among the top 100 clones of the paired uninvolved adjacent lung. Uninvolved tumor-adjacent lung showed the highest T cell clonality, higher than tumor, which suggests more focused antigenic responses in the adjacent lung. Because the study design was exploratory, TCR variables were selected using unadjusted p-values without false-discovery rate correction. Longer overall survival was associated with higher T cell density in blood, whereas shorter survival was associated with higher clonality in adjacent lung.

The specimen comprised peripheral blood, sampled before any cancer treatment. The receptor was derived from a woman aged 40-69 years with stage I lung adenocarcinoma. The V gene is TRBV7-8 and the J gene is TRBJ2-2; a tentative D call is TRBD2 (5 bases match). The sequenced DNA: TGTGCCAGCAGCTTACGTCTGGCGTCCGGGGAGCTGCTTTTT. The translation is CASSLRLASGELLF.